This TCR beta chain comes out of a study of CD8 T cells in ankylosing spondylitis. Study-wide results and limits: Clones linked with disease were CD8+ and fairly uncommon in the peripheral blood. It appeared that ankylosing spondylitis blood was characterized by a TCR beta motif of roughly 8 highly homologous variants. Reactive arthritis synovial fluid and blood were previously reported to contain some motif variants. Significant enrichment of disease-linked clones was reportedly seen in matched ankylosing spondylitis synovial fluid.

The CDR3 covers 15 residues. Trimming removed 1 base at V and 2 bases at J, with 12 bases between. CDR1 and CDR2 (germline): LGHDT, YNNKEL (reference sequence). This clonotype was counted at least ten times. Its antigen remains unidentified. TCR beta libraries were made by quantitative 5'-RACE with molecular barcodes. TCRdb reanalysed the 5' RACE reads using MiXCR and keeps one entry per CDR3 protein. The data show 450,000 to 550,000 distinct CDR3 sequences, about 5% seen once. This TCR derives from a male donor with ankylosing spondylitis. The chain has TRBV3-1 and TRBJ2-7; no firm D call. The material sequenced was blood, either unsorted or a sorted T cell fraction (not recorded which). In DNA form, the CDR3 reads TGTGCCAGCAGCCAAGGAATCCTAGGCACCTACGAGCAGTACTTC. Its translation is CASSQGILGTYEQYF.